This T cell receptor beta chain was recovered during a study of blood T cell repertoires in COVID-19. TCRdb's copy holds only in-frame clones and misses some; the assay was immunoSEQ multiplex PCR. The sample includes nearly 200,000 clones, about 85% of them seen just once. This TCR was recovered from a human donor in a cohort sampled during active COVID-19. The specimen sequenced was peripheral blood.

Written as DNA, the CDR3 is TGTGCCAGCAGCTTCTATAACCAAGAGACCCAGTACTTC. Amino acids: CASSFYNQETQYF. This chain links TRBV7-9 with TRBJ2-5; D not resolved. This CDR3 is built from 13 residues. The germline gives CDR1 SEHNR, CDR2 FQNEAQ (reference sequence). V lost 3 bases to trimming and J lost 0 bases, with 5 bases between them.